This T cell receptor beta chain was observed in a study of blood T cell repertoires in COVID-19. Study as a whole: The United States, Italy and Spain were the sources of the acute and convalescent COVID-19 samples. PBMCs, B-cell-depleted T cells, or T cells provided the cDNA or gDNA that made up the material.

Original processing notes: It was from reference gene primer amplification that nucleated cell counts were estimated. The method was immunoSEQ multiplex PCR; TCRdb's version includes in-frame clones alone and lacks a portion of them. V and J calls and clone size are copied from that table; D and trimming were computed from the DNA. The table shows around 120,000 clones, with more than 70% occurring only once. CDR3 length equals 17 residues. Germline V gives CDR1 MNHNY, CDR2 SVGAGI (reference sequence). V lost 7 bases and J lost 0; bases outside the gene matches: 10. This chain connects TRBV6-6 to TRBJ2-3; 10 bases map to TRBD2. Sequencing used peripheral blood. This TCR derives from a human donor in a cohort sampled during active COVID-19. The CDR3 here is CASNRYSGRPSTDTQYF. The CDR3 DNA follows: TGTGCCAGCAATCGATATAGCGGGAGGCCCAGCACAGATACGCAGTATTTT.